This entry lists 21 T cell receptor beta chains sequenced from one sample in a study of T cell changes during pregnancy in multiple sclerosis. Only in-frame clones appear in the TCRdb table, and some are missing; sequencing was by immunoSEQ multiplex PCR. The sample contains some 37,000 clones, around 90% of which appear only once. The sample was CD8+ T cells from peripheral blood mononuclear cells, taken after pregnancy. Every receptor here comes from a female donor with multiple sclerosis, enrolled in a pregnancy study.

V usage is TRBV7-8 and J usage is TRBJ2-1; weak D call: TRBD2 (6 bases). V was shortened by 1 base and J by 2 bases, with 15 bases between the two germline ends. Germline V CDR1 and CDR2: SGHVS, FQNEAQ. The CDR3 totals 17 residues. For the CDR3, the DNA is TGTGCCAGCAGCTTAGGAGAGGCGGGGCGAACCTACAATGAGCAGTTCTTC. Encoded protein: CASSLGEAGRTYNEQFF.

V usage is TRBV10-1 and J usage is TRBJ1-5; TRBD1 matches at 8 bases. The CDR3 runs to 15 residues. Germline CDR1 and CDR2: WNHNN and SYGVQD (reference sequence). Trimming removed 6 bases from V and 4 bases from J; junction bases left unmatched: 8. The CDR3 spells CASSLPDRVNQPQHF. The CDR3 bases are TGCGCCAGCAGCCTCCCGGACAGGGTGAATCAGCCCCAGCATTTT.

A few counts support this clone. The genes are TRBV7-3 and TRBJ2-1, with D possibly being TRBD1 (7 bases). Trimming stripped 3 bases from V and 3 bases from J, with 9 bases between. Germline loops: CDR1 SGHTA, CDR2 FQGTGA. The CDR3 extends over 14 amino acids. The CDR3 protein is CASSFQGGYNEQFF. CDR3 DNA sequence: TGTGCCAGCAGCTTTCAGGGGGGCTACAATGAGCAGTTCTTC.

CDR3 in DNA: TGTGCCACCAGCAGTGGCTCGGGGGGGGGCGGACCCCTCCACTTT. This encodes CATSSGSGGGGPLHF. The chain uses TRBV15 and TRBJ1-6; D is perhaps TRBD1 (6 bases). Germline V gene lookup returns CDR1 LNHNV and CDR2 YYDKDF (reference sequence). This CDR3 comprises 15 residues. V was clipped by 3 bases and J by 12 bases, with 18 bases between them.

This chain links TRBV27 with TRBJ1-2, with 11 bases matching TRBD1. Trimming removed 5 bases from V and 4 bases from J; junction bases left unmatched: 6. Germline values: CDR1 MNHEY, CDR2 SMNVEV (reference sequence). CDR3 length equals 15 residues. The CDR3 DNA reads TGTGCCAGCAGTACACAGGACAGGGGGCCCTATGGCTACACCTTC. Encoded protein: CASSTQDRGPYGYTF.

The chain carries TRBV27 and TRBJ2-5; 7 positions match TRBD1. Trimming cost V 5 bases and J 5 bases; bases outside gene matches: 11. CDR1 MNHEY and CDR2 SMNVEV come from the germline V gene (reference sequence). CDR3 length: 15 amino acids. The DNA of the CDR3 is TGTGCCAGCAGTGGCCTAGGGGGCCCGGAGGAGACCCAGTACTTC. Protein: CASSGLGGPEETQYF.

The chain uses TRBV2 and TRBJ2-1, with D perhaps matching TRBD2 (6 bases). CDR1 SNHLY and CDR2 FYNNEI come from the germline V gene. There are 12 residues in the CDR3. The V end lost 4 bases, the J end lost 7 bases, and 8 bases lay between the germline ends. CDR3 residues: CASSGTTNEQFF. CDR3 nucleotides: TGTGCCAGCAGTGGGACTACTAATGAGCAGTTCTTC.

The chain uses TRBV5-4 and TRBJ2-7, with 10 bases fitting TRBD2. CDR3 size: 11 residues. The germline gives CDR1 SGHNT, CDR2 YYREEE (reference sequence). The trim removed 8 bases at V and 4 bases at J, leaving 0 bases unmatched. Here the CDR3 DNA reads TGTGCCAGTAGCGGGGGGTACGAGCAGTACTTC. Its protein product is CASSGGYEQYF.

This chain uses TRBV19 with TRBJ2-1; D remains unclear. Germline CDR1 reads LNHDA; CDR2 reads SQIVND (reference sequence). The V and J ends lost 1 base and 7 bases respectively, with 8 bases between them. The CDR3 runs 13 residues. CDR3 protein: CASSIVLPNEQFF. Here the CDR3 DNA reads TGTGCCAGTAGTATAGTTCTCCCGAATGAGCAGTTCTTC.

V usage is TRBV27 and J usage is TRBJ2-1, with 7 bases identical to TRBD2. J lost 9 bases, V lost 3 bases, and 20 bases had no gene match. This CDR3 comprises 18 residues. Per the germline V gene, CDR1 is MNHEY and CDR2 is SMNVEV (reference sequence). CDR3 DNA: TGTGCCAGCAGTTTGTCCCGGCGAGGCTCTGACAGCGGGATTGAGCAGTTCTTC. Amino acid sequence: CASSLSRRGSDSGIEQFF.

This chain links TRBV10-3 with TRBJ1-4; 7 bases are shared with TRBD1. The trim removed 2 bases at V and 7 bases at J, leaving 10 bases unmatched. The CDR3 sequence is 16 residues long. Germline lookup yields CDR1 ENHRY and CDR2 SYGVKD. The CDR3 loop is CAISERGQGFSEKLFF. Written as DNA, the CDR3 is TGTGCCATCAGTGAGAGGGGGCAGGGGTTCAGTGAAAAACTGTTTTTT.

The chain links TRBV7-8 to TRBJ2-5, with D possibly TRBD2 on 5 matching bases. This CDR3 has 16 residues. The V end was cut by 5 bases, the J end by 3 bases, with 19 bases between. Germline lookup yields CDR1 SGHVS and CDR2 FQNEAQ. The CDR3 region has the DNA TGTGCCAGCAGCGCCTCCCGAGGGCGAGGGAAAGAGACCCAGTACTTC. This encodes CASSASRGRGKETQYF.

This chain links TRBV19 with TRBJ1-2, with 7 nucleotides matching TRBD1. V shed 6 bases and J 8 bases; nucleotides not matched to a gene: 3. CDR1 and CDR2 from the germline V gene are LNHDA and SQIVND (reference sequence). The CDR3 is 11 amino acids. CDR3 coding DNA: TGTGCCAGTAGCGACAGGGCGGGCTACACCTTC. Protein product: CASSDRAGYTF. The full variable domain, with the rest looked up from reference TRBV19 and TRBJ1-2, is DGGITQSPKYLFRKEGQNVTLSCEQNLNHDAMYWYRQDPGQGLRLIYYSQIVNDFQKGDIAEGYSVSREKKESFPLTVTSAQKNPTAFYLCASSDRAGYTFGSGTRLTVV.

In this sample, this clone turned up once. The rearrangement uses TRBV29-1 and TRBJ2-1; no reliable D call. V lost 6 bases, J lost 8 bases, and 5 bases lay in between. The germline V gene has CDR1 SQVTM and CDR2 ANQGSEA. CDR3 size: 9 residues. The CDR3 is CSVPHEQFF. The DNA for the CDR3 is TGCAGCGTCCCTCATGAGCAGTTCTTC.

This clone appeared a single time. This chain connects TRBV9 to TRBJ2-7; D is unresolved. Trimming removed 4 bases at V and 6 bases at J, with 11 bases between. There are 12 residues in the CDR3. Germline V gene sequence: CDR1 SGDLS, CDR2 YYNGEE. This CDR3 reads CASSPTGGEQYF. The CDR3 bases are TGTGCCAGCAGCCCGACCGGCGGCGAGCAGTACTTC.

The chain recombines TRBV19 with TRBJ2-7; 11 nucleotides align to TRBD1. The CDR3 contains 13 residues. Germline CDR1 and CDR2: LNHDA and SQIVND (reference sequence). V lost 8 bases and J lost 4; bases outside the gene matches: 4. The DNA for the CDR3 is TGTGCCAGTCGGGACAGGGGGGGATACGAGCAGTACTTC. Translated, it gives CASRDRGGYEQYF.

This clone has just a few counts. In nucleotides, the CDR3 is TGTGCCAGCAGCGTTTCAGGGATGAACACTGAAGCTTTCTTT. Encoded protein: CASSVSGMNTEAFF. The rearrangement joins TRBV9 to TRBJ1-1, with D possibly TRBD1 on 5 matching bases. The CDR3 sequence is 14 residues long. The germline V and J ends were trimmed by 2 bases and 0 bases, with 8 bases remaining between them. CDR1 is SGDLS and CDR2 is YYNGEE in the germline V gene.

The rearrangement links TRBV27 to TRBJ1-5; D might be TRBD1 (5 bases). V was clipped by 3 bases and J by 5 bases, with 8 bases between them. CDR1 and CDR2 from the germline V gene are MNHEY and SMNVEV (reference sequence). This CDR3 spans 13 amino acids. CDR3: CASSFRVYQPQHF. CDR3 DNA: TGTGCCAGCAGTTTCAGGGTATATCAGCCCCAGCATTTT.

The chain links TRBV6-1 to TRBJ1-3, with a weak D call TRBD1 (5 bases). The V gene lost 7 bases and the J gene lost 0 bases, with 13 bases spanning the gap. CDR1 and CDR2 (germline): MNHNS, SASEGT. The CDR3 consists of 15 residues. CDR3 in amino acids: CASKKDISSGNTIYF. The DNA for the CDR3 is TGTGCCAGCAAAAAGGACATCTCCTCTGGAAACACCATATATTTT.

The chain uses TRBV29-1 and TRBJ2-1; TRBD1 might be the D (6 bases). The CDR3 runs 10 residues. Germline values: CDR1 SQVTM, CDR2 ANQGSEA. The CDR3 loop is CSTGYDEQFF. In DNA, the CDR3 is TGCAGTACAGGGTACGATGAGCAGTTCTTC.

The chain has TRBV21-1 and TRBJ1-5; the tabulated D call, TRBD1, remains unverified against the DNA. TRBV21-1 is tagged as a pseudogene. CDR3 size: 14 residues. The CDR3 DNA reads TGTGCCAGCAGCAAGGGGGCAGGGGCTCAGCCCCAGCATTTT. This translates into CASSKGAGAQPQHF.